The sequence of this TCR beta chain was determined in a study of response to subunit inactivated influenza vaccine. In the case of this clonotype: This sequence may be a read error, since a much larger clone differs from it by one base.

This CDR3 comprises 17 residues. From germline, CDR1 is SEHNR and CDR2 FQNEAQ (reference sequence). TCRdb reanalysed the RT-PCR reads using MiXCR and keeps one entry per CDR3 protein. This table has fewer than 750,000 distinct CDR3 sequences, approximately 15% appearing once. The specimen was PBMCs from blood, collected approximately 12 days after vaccination. The chain employs TRBV7-9 and TRBJ2-7; 12 bases match TRBD2. The receptor was derived from a man aged 45-65 years who received an inactivated influenza vaccine. The CDR3 region is CASSPSPGLAGLMEQDF. In DNA form, the CDR3 reads TGTGCCAGCAGCCCATCGCCGGGACTAGCGGGTTTGATGGAGCAGGACTTC.